This TCR beta chain came from a study of control samples from healthy donors and cancer patients (dated by TCRdb to the early 2020s). Remarks on this clone: Which antigen it targets is not known. Within one base of it there is no much larger clone, and no base qualities were kept.

V and J lose 3 bases and 6 bases, and a span of 12 bases separates them. The CDR3 spans 15 residues, from the cysteine through the phenylalanine. The CDR3 DNA has 45 bases and is translated from base 1. From a lookup of the germline V gene, CDR1 and CDR2 are ENHRY and SYGVKD. Libraries were made using the immunoSEQ multiplex PCR assay. TCRdb holds this immuneACCESS table with in-frame rearrangements only. Some clones are missing; in checked studies, unresolved V genes explain under half, and the rest has no known cause. The sample table lists about 190,000 clones, 90% to 95% of them with a count of one. Clones ranked in the top ten supply about 2% of the sample.

The rearrangement joined TRBV10-3 to TRBJ1-6; a tentative D call is TRBD1 (6 bases match). The TCR sequence derives from a man between 25 and 39 years old in good health. The sequencing input was blood. The CDR3 is CAISDATGSNSPLHF. The DNA sequence is TGTGCCATCAGTGATGCAACAGGGAGTAATTCACCCCTCCACTTT.